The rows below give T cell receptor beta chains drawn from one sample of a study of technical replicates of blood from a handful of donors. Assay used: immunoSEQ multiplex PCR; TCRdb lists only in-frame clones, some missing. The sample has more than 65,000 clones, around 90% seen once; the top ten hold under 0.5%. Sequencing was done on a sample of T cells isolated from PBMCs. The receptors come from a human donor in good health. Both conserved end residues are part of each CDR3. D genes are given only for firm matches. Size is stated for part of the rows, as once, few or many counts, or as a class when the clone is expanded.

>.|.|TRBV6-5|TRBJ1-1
TGTGCCAGCAGTTTTCTCACTGAAGCTTTCTTT
CASSFLTEAFF
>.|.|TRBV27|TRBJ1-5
TGTGCCACCCGTCTAGCCGGTAATAGCAATCAGCCCCAGCATTTT
CATRLAGNSNQPQHF
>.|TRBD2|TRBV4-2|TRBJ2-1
TGTGCCAGCAGCCAGGCGGGAGAAGTAGAGCAGTTCTTC
CASSQAGEVEQFF
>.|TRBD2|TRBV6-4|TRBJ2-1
TGTGCCAGCAGTCCCACCGAGCTACTAGCGGGAGTGGGTTACAATGAGCAGTTCTTC
CASSPTELLAGVGYNEQFF
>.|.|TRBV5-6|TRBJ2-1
TGTGCCAGCAGCGACTACCCTTATTTCGATGAGCAGTTCTTC
CASSDYPYFDEQFF
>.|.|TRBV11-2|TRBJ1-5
TGTGCCAGCAGCTCCCGGGACGGACTAAATCAGCCCCAGCATTTT
CASSSRDGLNQPQHF
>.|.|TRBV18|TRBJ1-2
TGTGCCAGCTCACCAGGGGGCAGCTATGGCTACACCTTC
CASSPGGSYGYTF
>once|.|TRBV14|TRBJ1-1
TGTGCCAGCAGCTCGGTCCCCGTGAACACTGAAGCTTTCTTT
CASSSVPVNTEAFF
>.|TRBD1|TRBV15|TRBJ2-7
TGTGCCACCAGCAAGGGAACCGGGACAGGGGCATACGAGCAGTACTTC
CATSKGTGTGAYEQYF
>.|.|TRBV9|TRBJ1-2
TGTGCCAGCAAGGACTCGGGTGGCTACACCTTC
CASKDSGGYTF
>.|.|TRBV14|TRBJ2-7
TGTGCCAGCAGCCAAGATCTTCCCGGGGGAGAGGGGTACGAGCAGTACTTC
CASSQDLPGGEGYEQYF
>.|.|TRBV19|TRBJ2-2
TGTGCCAGTAGGATAGCACAGGGAACCCCCGGGGAGCTGTTTTTT
CASRIAQGTPGELFF
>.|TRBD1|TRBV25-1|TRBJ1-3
TGTGCCAGCAGAGACAGGGAGAATGGAAACACCATATATTTT
CASRDRENGNTIYF
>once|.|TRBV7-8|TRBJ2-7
TGTGCCAGCAGCCCGCGTGAAACTGCCTACGAGCAGTACTTC
CASSPRETAYEQYF
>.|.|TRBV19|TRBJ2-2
TGTGCCAGTACCTTGCGGGCCAGCACCGGGGAGCTGTTTTTT
CASTLRASTGELFF
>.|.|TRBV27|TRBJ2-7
TGTGCCAGCAGTTTCAGCTTCGGGGAAGATGGTACTTACGAGCAGTACTTC
CASSFSFGEDGTYEQYF
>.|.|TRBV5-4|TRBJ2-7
TGTGCCAGCAGCTTTTTGCGGGGAACCTCCTACGAGCAGTACTTC
CASSFLRGTSYEQYF
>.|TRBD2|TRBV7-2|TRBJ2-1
TGTGCCAGCAGCATCCTAGGACTAGCGGGAGCCAATGAGCAGTTCTTC
CASSILGLAGANEQFF
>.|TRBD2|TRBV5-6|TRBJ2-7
TGTGCCAGCAGCCCCGGACTAGCCTACGAGCAGTACTTC
CASSPGLAYEQYF
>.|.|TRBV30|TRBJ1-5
TGTGCCTGGAGACAGCCTAATCAGCCCCAGCATTTT
CAWRQPNQPQHF
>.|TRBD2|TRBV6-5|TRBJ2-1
TGTGCCAGCAGTTTGTTACTAGCGTCCTACAATGAGCAGTTCTTC
CASSLLLASYNEQFF
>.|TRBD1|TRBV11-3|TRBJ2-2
TGTGCCAGCAGCCTCCGGGACAGAGTCACCGGGGAGCTGTTTTTT
CASSLRDRVTGELFF
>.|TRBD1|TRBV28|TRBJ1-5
TGTGCCAGCAGTCGCACCCCCAGGGGGCATCAGCCCCAGCATTTT
CASSRTPRGHQPQHF
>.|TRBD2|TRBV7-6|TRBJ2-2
TGTGCCAGCACTCTACTAGCGGGAGTTCCCGGGGAGCTGTTTTTT
CASTLLAGVPGELFF
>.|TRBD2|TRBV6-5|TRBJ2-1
TGTGCCAGCAGTTATCTGTCTAGCGGGAGGGGAGATGAGCAGTTCTTC
CASSYLSSGRGDEQFF
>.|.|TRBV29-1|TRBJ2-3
TGCAGCGTCCGAGAAGGGGGAGCAGATACGCAGTATTTT
CSVREGGADTQYF
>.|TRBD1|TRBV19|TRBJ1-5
TGTGCCAGTACCCCGGGCACAGGGGGCAATCAGCCCCAGCATTTT
CASTPGTGGNQPQHF
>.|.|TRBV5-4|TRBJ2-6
TGTGCCAGCAGCTTGGCCGACAGGATATTCTCTGGGGCCAACGTCCTGACTTTC
CASSLADRIFSGANVLTF
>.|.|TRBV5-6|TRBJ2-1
TGTGCCAGCAGAACTCAAGGGGGATTAGCCTACAATGAGCAGTTCTTC
CASRTQGGLAYNEQFF
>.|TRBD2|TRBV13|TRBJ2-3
TGTGCCAGCAGCTTAACCTCCTTACGGGAGGGGGGTACAGATACGCAGTATTTT
CASSLTSLREGGTDTQYF
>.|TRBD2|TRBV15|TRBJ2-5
TGTGCCACCAGCAGAGGAGGGACTAGCTCTATTGGAGAGACCCAGTACTTC
CATSRGGTSSIGETQYF
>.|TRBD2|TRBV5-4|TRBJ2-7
TGTGCCAGCAGCTCCAGCGGGACCTCCTACGAGCAGTACTTC
CASSSSGTSYEQYF
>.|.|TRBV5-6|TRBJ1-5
TGTGCCAGCAGCTTGCGGCAGGCCGGTCAGCCCCAGCATTTT
CASSLRQAGQPQHF
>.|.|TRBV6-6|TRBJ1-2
TGTGCCGGGATCGGACAGACATACTATGGCTACACCTTC
CAGIGQTYYGYTF
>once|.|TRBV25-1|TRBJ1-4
TGTGCCAGCAGTGGAGGCGAGCCTAATGAAAAACTGTTTTTT
CASSGGEPNEKLFF
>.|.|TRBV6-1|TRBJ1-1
TGTGCCAGCATACAGGTTAGGGACACTGAAGCTTTCTTT
CASIQVRDTEAFF
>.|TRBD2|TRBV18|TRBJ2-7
TGTGCCAGCTCACTTAGCGGGGAGGGCCACGAGCAGTACTTC
CASSLSGEGHEQYF